The rows below give T cell receptor beta chains drawn from one sample of a study of T cell responses to AZD1222 COVID-19 vaccine. Generated by immunoSEQ multiplex PCR, the TCRdb table keeps only in-frame clones and is missing some. The repertoire holds about 130,000 clones, with 80% to 90% as singletons. The starting material was peripheral blood, obtained on day 0 of AZD1222 vaccination. These receptors all come from an adult in good health. CDR3s include the opening cysteine and the closing phenylalanine or tryptophan. A D gene is named only where the DNA matches it firmly. Some rows have no size entry. The others give once, few or many, or a class for an expanded clone.

13	-	TRBV18	TRBJ1-1	-	CASSPSENTEAFF	TGTGCCAGCTCACCTTCAGAGAACACTGAAGCTTTCTTT
12	-	TRBV29-1	TRBJ2-3	-	CSVADKTDTQYF	TGCAGCGTTGCGGATAAAACAGATACGCAGTATTTT
16	TRBD1	TRBV5-1	TRBJ1-5	-	CASSLFPGQGNQPQHF	TGCGCCAGCAGCTTGTTTCCGGGACAGGGGAATCAGCCCCAGCATTTT
17	TRBD2	TRBV5-1	TRBJ2-5	-	CASSFGQIAGGPETQYF	TGCGCCAGCAGCTTTGGGCAAATAGCGGGAGGGCCGGAGACCCAGTACTTC
14	TRBD1	TRBV7-2	TRBJ1-6	few	CASSWGGDRSPLHF	TGTGCCAGCAGCTGGGGGGGGGACAGGTCACCCCTCCACTTT
15	-	TRBV15	TRBJ2-3	-	CATSNLASFGSTQYF	TGTGCCACCAGCAACCTAGCGAGCTTTGGTTCGACGCAGTATTTT
15	TRBD1	TRBV9	TRBJ1-5	-	CASTPTGTGNQPQHF	TGTGCCAGCACGCCGACCGGGACAGGCAATCAGCCCCAGCATTTT
15	-	TRBV18	TRBJ1-3	-	CASSPTTDRGNTIYF	TGTGCCAGCTCACCAACTACCGACAGAGGAAACACCATATATTTT
14	-	TRBV7-8	TRBJ2-1	-	CASSLAGTTHEQFF	TGTGCCAGCAGCTTAGCCGGGACAACCCATGAGCAGTTCTTC
15	TRBD2	TRBV5-1	TRBJ2-3	-	CASSLVGSGVDTQYF	TGCGCCAGCAGCTTGGTTGGTAGCGGGGTAGATACGCAGTATTTT
12	-	TRBV6-5	TRBJ1-6	-	CASSYAGVPLHF	TGTGCCAGCAGTTACGCAGGGGTACCCCTCCACTTT
15	-	TRBV6-5	TRBJ2-2	-	CASTIARTGTGELFF	TGTGCCAGTACCATAGCCCGAACGGGCACCGGGGAGCTGTTTTTT
14	-	TRBV13	TRBJ2-7	once	CASSFRSTSYEQYF	TGTGCCAGCAGCTTCAGGAGTACCTCTTACGAGCAGTACTTC
14	TRBD1	TRBV30	TRBJ1-4	-	CAWSPTGGREKLFF	TGTGCCTGGAGTCCGACAGGGGGAAGGGAAAAACTGTTTTTT
15	-	TRBV5-6	TRBJ1-4	-	CASSRYEATNEKLFF	TGTGCCAGCAGCCGCTACGAGGCAACTAATGAAAAACTGTTTTTT
15	-	TRBV6-5	TRBJ2-3	once	CASSYRGSSEDTQYF	TGTGCCAGCAGTTACAGGGGTTCCAGCGAGGATACGCAGTATTTT
12	-	TRBV5-1	TRBJ2-7	-	CASSLEGYEQYF	TGCGCCAGCAGCTTGGAGGGCTACGAGCAGTACTTC
18	TRBD1	TRBV5-6	TRBJ2-1	-	CASSLPGQSQPYYNEQFF	TGTGCCAGCAGCTTGCCGGGACAGTCCCAGCCATACTACAATGAGCAGTTCTTC
13	TRBD1	TRBV11-1	TRBJ2-1	-	CASSQDRANEQFF	TGTGCCAGCAGCCAGGACAGGGCTAATGAGCAGTTCTTC
11	-	TRBV12-3/TRBV12-4	TRBJ1-1	-	CASSLDREAFF	TGTGCCAGCAGTTTAGACAGGGAAGCTTTCTTT
14	TRBD2	TRBV28	TRBJ2-5	-	CASSRLAGGETQYF	TGTGCCAGCAGCCGTCTAGCGGGGGGAGAGACCCAGTACTTC
14	-	TRBV6-4	TRBJ1-6	once	CASSATGLNSPLHF	TGTGCCAGCAGCGCCACAGGGCTCAATTCACCCCTCCACTTT
15	TRBD1	TRBV5-8	TRBJ1-5	few	CASSSGTAGEQPQHF	TGTGCCAGCAGCTCGGGGACAGCGGGGGAACAGCCCCAGCATTTT
13	-	TRBV25-1	TRBJ2-7	-	CASSEQFGNEQYF	TGTGCCAGCAGTGAGCAGTTTGGGAACGAGCAGTACTTC
17	-	TRBV12-5	TRBJ2-3	-	CASGLGPGPSVPDTQYF	TGTGCTAGTGGTTTGGGTCCGGGACCATCCGTTCCAGATACGCAGTATTTT
19	TRBD1	TRBV9	TRBJ1-2	-	CASSVEAGTGPTSNYGYTF	TGTGCCAGCAGCGTAGAGGCCGGGACAGGTCCCACGTCTAACTATGGCTACACCTTC
16	-	TRBV6-6	TRBJ1-3	-	CASSTRTGGSGNTIYF	TGTGCCAGCAGTACTAGAACTGGGGGGTCTGGAAACACCATATATTTT
14	-	TRBV6-1	TRBJ2-7	once	CASSETGMPYEQYF	TGTGCCAGCAGTGAGACCGGAATGCCCTACGAGCAGTACTTC
14	TRBD1	TRBV20-1	TRBJ2-1	-	CSASGQGIHNEQFF	TGCAGTGCTAGTGGACAGGGCATCCACAATGAGCAGTTCTTC
13	-	TRBV6-5	TRBJ2-7	-	CASARSLNYEQYF	TGTGCCAGCGCAAGGAGTCTCAACTACGAGCAGTACTTC
12	-	TRBV28	TRBJ2-3	-	CASSLRADTQYF	TGTGCCAGCAGTTTAAGGGCAGATACGCAGTATTTT
16	TRBD1	TRBV5-1	TRBJ1-1	few	CASSLTPTGTSTEAFF	TGCGCCAGCAGTCTAACCCCGACAGGGACATCCACTGAAGCTTTCTTT
13	TRBD1	TRBV27	TRBJ2-2	-	CASSDRGTGELFF	TGTGCCAGCAGCGACAGGGGCACCGGGGAGCTGTTTTTT
14	TRBD2	TRBV9	TRBJ2-1	-	CASSPLAGYNEQFF	TGTGCCAGCAGCCCCCTAGCGGGGTACAATGAGCAGTTCTTC
13	TRBD1	TRBV27	TRBJ1-5	-	CASSTKPGGPQHF	TGTGCCAGCAGTACAAAACCAGGGGGGCCCCAGCATTTT
15	TRBD2	TRBV3-1/TRBV3-2	TRBJ2-3	-	CASSPGLAVTDTQYF	TGTGCCAGCAGCCCGGGACTAGCGGTGACAGATACGCAGTATTTT
11	-	TRBV11-3	TRBJ2-3	-	CASSQTDTQYF	TGTGCCAGCAGCCAGACAGATACGCAGTATTTT
15	-	TRBV15	TRBJ1-1	-	CATSLGWQGRTEAFF	TGTGCCACCAGCCTTGGGTGGCAGGGGCGCACTGAAGCTTTCTTT
14	-	TRBV6-6	TRBJ1-5	-	CASSPGPSNQPQHF	TGTGCCAGCAGTCCGGGACCCAGCAATCAGCCCCAGCATTTT
11	-	TRBV7-9	TRBJ2-5	-	CASSLVETQYF	TGTGCCAGCAGCTTAGTGGAGACCCAGTACTTC
13	-	TRBV5-1	TRBJ1-4	-	CASSGGANEKLFF	TGCGCCAGCAGCGGGGGGGCGAATGAAAAACTGTTTTTT